The T cell receptor beta chain under discussion was sequenced for a study of cytomegalovirus exposure and HLA in healthy donors. Overall study results and limits: The authors listed 180 or so TCR beta chains as cytomegalovirus-associated. The CMV antigen specificity of three CMV-associated chains was confirmed through in vitro analysis.

Assay: immunoSEQ multiplex PCR; the TCRdb copy retains only in-frame clones and omits some. The table records more than 300,000 clones, approximately 90% of them present only once. This CDR3 contains 17 residues. Germline V gene lookup returns CDR1 MDHEN and CDR2 SYDVKM. V gave up 5 bases and J gave up 4 bases, with 23 bases separating them. For this clone: Its target is unknown.

This sequence originates from a woman aged 18-29 years in good health and CMV-seronegative. The rearrangement links TRBV28 to TRBJ1-2; possibly TRBD1 for D (6 bases). The specimen sequenced was PBMCs. The CDR3 DNA reads TGTGCCAGCAGTCCCTCCCCCTTACAGGGTTTCGGCTATGGCTACACCTTC. It translates to CASSPSPLQGFGYGYTF.